The entry below gives a single T cell receptor beta chain sequence along with its context. Its antigen is unknown. The input lacks base qualities; no much larger clone sits a single base away. V sheds 4 bases and J sheds 4 bases, leaving 10 bases between their ends. The CDR3 contains 13 residues, cysteine and phenylalanine counted. CDR3 DNA is the only sequence kept; it has 39 bases, read in frame from the first base. The germline V gene specifies SGHTA as CDR1 and FQGTGA as CDR2. Preparation of the library involved the immunoSEQ multiplex PCR assay. The table was pulled from immuneACCESS by TCRdb, which kept in-frame rearrangements only. Such tables lose some clones; where checked, under half of the loss comes from unresolved V genes, and the rest has no known cause. The table for this sample lists more than 85,000 clones; approximately 88% of them were counted only once. The top ten clonotypes cover over 30% of the sample.

The record originates from a study of control samples from healthy donors and cancer patients (dated by TCRdb to 2018 to 2021). This clonotype was sampled from a man between 70 and 80 years old with lung cancer. Material: PBMCs. The sequence links TRBV7-3 to TRBJ2-5, with no D gene named confidently. CDR3 protein: CASSSRLGETQYF. The DNA is TGTGCCAGCAGCTCCCGGTTGGGAGAGACCCAGTACTTC. Full variable domain (CDR3 extended with the reference TRBV7-3 and TRBJ2-5 proteins): GAGVSQTPSNKVTEKGKYVELRCDPISGHTALYWYRQSLGQGPEFLIYFQGTGAADDSGLPNDRFFAVRPEGSVSTLKIQRTERGDSAVYLCASSSRLGETQYFGPGTRLLVL.